The TCR beta chain described here comes from a study of blood T cell repertoires in COVID-19. Study overall: Sources were T cells, B-cell-depleted T cells, or PBMCs; the material itself was cDNA or gDNA.

In germline, CDR1 is LGHDT, CDR2 YNNKEL (reference sequence). The CDR3 spans 13 residues. Produced via immunoSEQ multiplex PCR; TCRdb's table is partial and in-frame only. The sample consists of approximately 200,000 clones, around 90% of them appearing once. All recovered Cohort 3 donors got two negative PCRs, got clearance, or saw symptom resolution. A word on this clone: Mismatch with germline at one junction end may stem from a read error.

This receptor was taken from a young man who had recovered from COVID-19. The chain joins TRBV3-1 (or the pseudogene TRBV3-2) to TRBJ2-7; 8 nucleotides align to TRBD1. Sequences were obtained from PBMCs or T cells enriched from blood (not recorded which). CDR3 coding DNA: TGTGCCAGCAGCCAAGATTGGGCAGGGGGCCTAAAGTTC. Its protein is CASSQDWAGGLKF.